This T cell receptor beta chain was found in a study of response to subunit inactivated influenza vaccine. Points from the study as a whole: The authors put forward the suggestion that each seasonal influenza vaccination may bring in only a limited number of new T cells.

This clonotype was seen more than once but under ten times. The antigen remains unidentified. Germline CDR1 and CDR2: SGHAT and FQNNGV. With 5 bases removed from V and 5 bases from J, the gap between germline ends came to 18 bases. This CDR3 is 15 amino acids long. TCRdb used MiXCR to reprocess the RT-PCR reads, holding one entry per CDR3 protein. Seen here are roughly 570,000 distinct CDR3 sequences, over 10% observed once, and the top ten hold about 12%. The gene calls are TRBV11-2 and TRBJ1-2, with D maybe TRBD1 (6 bases). The material sequenced was PBMCs from blood, taken about 40 days after vaccination. The source of this sequence is a man aged 45-60 years who received an inactivated influenza vaccine. For the CDR3, the DNA is TGTGCCAGCAGCCCGGCCTCGGACAGCATTTATGGCTACACCTTC. Translating it yields CASSPASDSIYGYTF.